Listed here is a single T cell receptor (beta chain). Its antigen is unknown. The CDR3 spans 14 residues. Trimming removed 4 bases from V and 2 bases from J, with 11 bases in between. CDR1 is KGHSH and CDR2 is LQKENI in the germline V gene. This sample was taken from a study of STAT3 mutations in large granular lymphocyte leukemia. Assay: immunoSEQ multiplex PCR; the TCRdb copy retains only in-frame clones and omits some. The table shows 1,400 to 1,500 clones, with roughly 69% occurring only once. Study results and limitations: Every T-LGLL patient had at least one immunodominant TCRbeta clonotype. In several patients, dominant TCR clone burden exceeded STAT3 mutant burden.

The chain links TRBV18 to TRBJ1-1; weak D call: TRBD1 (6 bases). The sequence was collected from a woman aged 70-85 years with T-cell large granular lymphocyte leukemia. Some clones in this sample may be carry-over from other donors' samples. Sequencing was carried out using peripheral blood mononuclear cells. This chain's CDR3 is CASSRGGPNTEAFF. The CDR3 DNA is TGTGCCAGCTCACGAGGGGGGCCCAACACTGAAGCTTTCTTT.